This passage covers 20 T cell receptor beta chains from one sample sequenced in a study of blood T cells in healthy people across ages. The use of a sample-barcoded 5' primer and a J-beta primer mix characterized a second PCR of about 7 to 12 cycles. TCRdb re-analysed the 5' RACE reads in MiXCR, keeping a single row per CDR3 protein. Among around 1,900,000 distinct CDR3 sequences listed, roughly two fifths were seen once. The sample consisted of blood. The receptors were sampled from a human donor in good health.

The chain couples TRBV12-3 or TRBV12-4 to TRBJ1-5, with D unresolved. This CDR3 is 12 amino acids long. The V gene lost 3 bases and the J gene lost 6 bases, with 6 bases spanning the gap. CDR3 amino acids: CASSLESQPQHF. CDR3 nucleotide sequence: TGTGCCAGCAGTTTGGAGAGTCAGCCCCAGCATTTT.

This chain links TRBV7-3 with TRBJ2-3; 7 nucleotides agree with TRBD2. CDR1 and CDR2 from the germline V gene are SGHTA and FQGTGA. Losses at the gene ends were 4 bases for V and 1 base for J; bases not matched to a gene: 8. The CDR3 is made up of 16 amino acids. CDR3 residues: CASSYPGGSGTDTQYF. In nucleotides, the CDR3 is TGTGCCAGCAGCTACCCCGGGGGGAGCGGCACAGATACGCAGTATTTT.

This clonotype was observed a single time. The V gene is TRBV7-3, the J gene TRBJ2-3; possibly TRBD1 or TRBD2 for D (6 bases each). The CDR3 extends over 16 amino acids. The germline V and J ends were trimmed by 5 bases and 5 bases, with 20 bases remaining between them. Germline V lookup: CDR1 SGHTA, CDR2 FQGTGA. CDR3 protein: CASSPSSVPRGDTQYF. The CDR3 bases are TGTGCCAGCAGCCCCTCTAGCGTTCCCAGGGGAGATACGCAGTATTTT.

This clonotype has only a few counts. This chain connects TRBV5-5 to TRBJ2-5, with 7 bases identical to TRBD1. From germline, CDR1 is SGHKS and CDR2 YYEKEE (reference sequence). The V segment lost 4 bases and the J segment 4 bases; nucleotides outside the gene matches: 4. The CDR3 sequence is 13 residues long. CDR3 nucleotide sequence: TGTGCCAGCAGCACGGGACAGCCAGAGACCCAGTACTTC. Protein: CASSTGQPETQYF.

This clonotype was counted a few times. This chain uses TRBV25-1 with TRBJ1-2; tentative D call: TRBD1 (6 bases). The CDR3 covers 17 residues. The germline gives CDR1 MGHDK, CDR2 SYGVNS. V was clipped by 3 bases and J by 4 bases, with 21 bases between them. CDR3 sequence (DNA): TGTGCCAGCAGTGATTATACGGCAGGGGCTGGGGGCTATGGCTACACCTTC. Amino acid sequence: CASSDYTAGAGGYGYTF.

To note about this clonotype: Since the CDR3 does not end with the conserved phenylalanine or tryptophan, this likely comes from a read error. V gene TRBV18 combines with J gene TRBJ2-1, with D perhaps TRBD2 (5 bases). The length of the CDR3 is 15 residues. Germline CDR1 reads KGHSH; CDR2 reads LQKENI. The CDR3 DNA reads TGTGCCAGCCCACCAGGAGGAACGAACTACAATGAGCAGTTCCTC. Amino acid sequence: CASPPGGTNYNEQFL.

This clonotype was seen a handful of times. The V call is TRBV19, the J call TRBJ1-2; no firm D call. V was shortened by 3 bases and J by 4 bases, with 15 bases between the two germline ends. CDR1 is LNHDA, CDR2 SQIVND, per germline (reference sequence). There are 15 residues in the CDR3. CDR3 region: CASSIPGGIGYGYTF. DNA of the CDR3: TGTGCCAGTAGTATTCCAGGAGGGATCGGCTATGGCTACACCTTC.

V usage is TRBV5-5 and J usage is TRBJ1-1, with D possibly TRBD1 on 6 matching bases. CDR1 and CDR2 from the germline V gene are SGHKS and YYEKEE (reference sequence). The germline V and J ends were trimmed by 4 bases and 0 bases, with 16 bases remaining between them. CDR3 length: 16 residues. In DNA form, the CDR3 reads TGTGCCAGCAGCCAACAGGGTTTGGTCATGAACACTGAAGCTTTCTTT. It is translated as CASSQQGLVMNTEAFF.

This clonotype was observed a few times. The chain recombines TRBV20-1 with TRBJ1-2; D gene unclear. Germline V gene lookup returns CDR1 DFQATT and CDR2 SNEGSKA (reference sequence). The CDR3 runs to 17 residues. Between the trimmed V and J ends, which lost 3 bases and 0 bases, there was a span of 20 bases. The CDR3 loop reads CSASTYIDPLANYGYTF. CDR3 sequence (DNA): TGCAGTGCTAGTACCTACATAGACCCTCTAGCTAACTATGGCTACACCTTC.

Only a few counts were recorded for this clonotype. The rearrangement links TRBV6-2 or TRBV6-3 to TRBJ2-3; no definite D call. V was clipped by 8 bases and J by 2 bases, with 11 bases between them. Germline V gene data show CDR1 as MNHEY and CDR2 as SVGEGT. The CDR3 totals 13 residues. CDR3 loop: CASGRWVTDTQYF. CDR3 nucleotide sequence: TGTGCCAGCGGACGTTGGGTCACAGATACGCAGTATTTT.

The CDR3 loop is CASSLDRGAPYEQYF. CDR3 sequence (DNA): TGTGCCAGCAGCCTAGACAGGGGGGCACCCTACGAGCAGTACTTC. The chain links TRBV6-6 to TRBJ2-7, with 9 bases that match TRBD1. The junction had 8 bases not matched to a gene; V was cut back by 6 bases and J by 2 bases. The CDR3 is made up of 15 amino acids. Germline V CDR1 and CDR2: MNHNY, SVGAGI (reference sequence).

The chain couples TRBV6-2 or TRBV6-3 to TRBJ1-4; D is ambiguous. CDR1 is MNHEY and CDR2 is SVGEGT in the germline V gene. With 2 bases removed from V and 8 bases from J, the gap between germline ends came to 6 bases. The CDR3 is made up of 12 amino acids. CDR3 DNA sequence: TGTGCCAGCAGTTACGGAAGGGAAAAACTGTTTTTT. This translates into CASSYGREKLFF.

This rearrangement joins TRBV10-3 to TRBJ1-1; the D is unclear. V was clipped by 7 bases and J by 3 bases, with 12 bases between them. There are 13 residues in the CDR3. Germline CDR1 and CDR2: ENHRY and SYGVKD. The CDR3 nucleotides are TGTGCCATCAACCCGAACGGGGACACTGAAGCTTTCTTT. Its protein is CAINPNGDTEAFF.

This sequence joins TRBV20-1 and TRBJ2-3; TRBD2 aligns across 9 bases. J gave up 4 bases and V 5 bases, and 10 bases lay outside the gene matches. CDR1 is DFQATT and CDR2 is SNEGSKA in the germline V gene (reference sequence). This CDR3 has 15 amino acids. The CDR3: CSAQAGRGGSDTQYF. The CDR3 DNA sequence: TGCAGTGCTCAAGCGGGGCGGGGGGGCTCAGATACGCAGTATTTT.

This chain uses TRBV7-8 with TRBJ1-1, with 8 bases that match TRBD1. Germline CDR1 reads SGHVS; CDR2 reads FQNEAQ. V dropped 3 bases and J dropped 1; count of bases not matched to a gene: 7. This CDR3 has 16 residues. The DNA for the CDR3 is TGTGCCAGCAGCTTGAACAGGACAGGGAAGAACACTGAAGCTTTCTTT. Its protein product is CASSLNRTGKNTEAFF.

The chain is built from TRBV20-1 and TRBJ1-6; 8 bases agree with TRBD1. Trimming took 6 bases from V and 6 from J; bases not matched to a gene: 4. The CDR3 sequence is 13 residues long. Germline values: CDR1 DFQATT, CDR2 SNEGSKA (reference sequence). CDR3 loop: CSAQDRANSPLHF. The CDR3 nucleotides read TGCAGTGCCCAGGACAGGGCTAATTCACCCCTCCACTTT.

The chain links TRBV20-1 to TRBJ2-4, with D possibly matching TRBD1 (5 bases). CDR1 and CDR2 from the germline V gene are DFQATT and SNEGSKA (reference sequence). Trimming left V 6 bases short and J 13 bases short, with 16 bases between. This CDR3 is 11 amino acids long. The CDR3 sequence: CSASQGHTQYF. In DNA, the CDR3 is TGCAGTGCGTCGCAGGGTCACACCCAGTACTTC.

This chain links TRBV12-3 or TRBV12-4 with TRBJ1-4; 9 bases match TRBD1. The CDR3 is 17 amino acids. Trimming took 4 bases from V and 8 from J; bases not matched to a gene: 14. CDR3 nucleotides: TGTGCCAGCAGTTCCTCAACTCCGGGACAGGGCGGAGAAAAACTGTTTTTT. This codes for CASSSSTPGQGGEKLFF.

The V and J genes are TRBV4-2 and TRBJ2-5; maybe TRBD1 (5 bases). CDR3 length: 14 amino acids. Trimming stripped 1 base from V and 2 bases from J, with 8 bases between. Germline V gives CDR1 LGHNA, CDR2 YNFKEQ. In DNA, the CDR3 is TGTGCCAGCAGCCAAGTCGCAGGGCAAGAGACCCAGTACTTC. Protein product: CASSQVAGQETQYF.

The chain is built from TRBV6-6 and TRBJ1-5; D ambiguous. This CDR3 contains 13 residues. Germline-derived CDR1 and CDR2 are MNHNY and SVGAGI (reference sequence). V was shortened by 6 bases and J by 7 bases, with 13 bases between the two germline ends. The DNA of the CDR3 is TGTGCCAGCAGCCCAAGTTTTGCCCAGCCCCAGCATTTT. Encoded protein: CASSPSFAQPQHF.